Listed here is a single T cell receptor (beta chain). This record belongs to a study of technical replicates of blood from several donors. Assay: immunoSEQ multiplex PCR; the TCRdb copy retains only in-frame clones and omits some. The repertoire consists of approximately 70,000 clones, with about 97% occurring once and the leading ten covering 0.25% to 0.3%. Trimming shortened V by 7 bases and J by 4 bases, and 17 bases separated the two germline ends. CDR3 length equals 14 residues. Germline V gives CDR1 LNHDA, CDR2 SQIVND (reference sequence). The sequenced sample consisted of T cells isolated from PBMCs. The chain employs TRBV19 and TRBJ2-7, with D tentatively TRBD1 (6 bases). This TCR came from a human donor in good health. CDR3 residues: CASKVLDSLYEQYF. CDR3 nucleotides: TGTGCCAGTAAAGTGTTGGACAGCTTGTACGAGCAGTACTTC.